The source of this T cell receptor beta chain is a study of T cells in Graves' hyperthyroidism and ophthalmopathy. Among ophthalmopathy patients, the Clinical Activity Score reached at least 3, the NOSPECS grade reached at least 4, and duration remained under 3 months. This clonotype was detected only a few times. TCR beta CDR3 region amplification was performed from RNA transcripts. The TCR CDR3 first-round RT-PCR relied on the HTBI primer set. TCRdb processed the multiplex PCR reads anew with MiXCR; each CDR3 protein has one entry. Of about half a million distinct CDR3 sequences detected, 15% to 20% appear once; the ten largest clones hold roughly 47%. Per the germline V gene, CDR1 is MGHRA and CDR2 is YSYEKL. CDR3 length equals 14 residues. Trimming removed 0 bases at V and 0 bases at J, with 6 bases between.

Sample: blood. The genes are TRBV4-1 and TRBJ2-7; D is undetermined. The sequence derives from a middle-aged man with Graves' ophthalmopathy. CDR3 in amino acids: CASSQEWSSYEQYF. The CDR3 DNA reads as TGCGCCAGCAGCCAAGAGTGGAGCTCCTACGAGCAGTACTTC.